The 24 T cell receptor beta chains listed next were all sequenced from one sample in a study of cytomegalovirus exposure and HLA in healthy donors (TCRdb year 2017). Library creation used the immunoSEQ multiplex PCR assay. A mixture of 60 forward primers for TCR Vbeta segments and 13 reverse primers for TCR Jbeta segments was used in the multiplex PCR. This is the immuneACCESS table as TCRdb keeps it, with only in-frame sequences that have V and J called. A part of the clones is gone; compared with another copy, unresolved V genes explain less than half, and the rest is unexplained. The sample table gives about 44,000 clones. Over 7% of the sample is taken by the ten largest. The source material was PBMCs. The origin of the receptors is a male donor in good health and CMV-seronegative.

The chain carries TRBV7-9 and TRBJ2-5, with 10 positions matching TRBD2. This CDR3 is built from 14 residues. Germline loops: CDR1 SEHNR, CDR2 FQNEAQ (reference sequence). Trimming at V came to 4 bases and at J to 3 bases, leaving 2 bases not matched to a gene. The chain's CDR3 is CASSSSGSKETQYF. As DNA, the CDR3 is TGTGCCAGCAGCTCTAGCGGGAGTAAAGAGACCCAGTACTTC. Looking up the rest from reference TRBV7-9 and TRBJ2-5 gives the full variable domain: DTGVSQNPRHKITKRGQNVTFRCDPISEHNRLYWYRQTLGQGPEFLTYFQNEAQLEKSRLLSDRFSAERPKGSFSTLEIQRTEQGDSAMYLCASSSSGSKETQYFGPGTRLLVL.

The rearrangement links TRBV30 to TRBJ2-5; perhaps TRBD1 as D (6 bases). Trimming cost V 3 bases and J 2 bases, with 10 bases left between them. This CDR3 has 13 amino acids. Germline assignment: CDR1 GTSNPN and CDR2 SVGIG (reference sequence). In DNA form, the CDR3 reads TGTGCCTGGAGCCCCGGACAGCAAGAGACCCAGTACTTC. Its translation: CAWSPGQQETQYF.

The chain uses TRBV6-5 and TRBJ2-7, with D maybe TRBD1 (6 bases). The CDR3 spans 13 residues. The germline V gene encodes CDR1 MNHEY and CDR2 SVGAGI. Trimming stripped 6 bases from V and 3 bases from J, with 12 bases between. The CDR3 nucleotides are TGTGCCAGCAGACAGGGTGGAGGCTACGAGCAGTACTTC. It translates to CASRQGGGYEQYF.

The CDR3, as DNA: TGTGCCAGCAGTTTATGGGCGCAGGCTGGAAATCAGCCCCAGCATTTT. Translating it yields CASSLWAQAGNQPQHF. This chain uses TRBV27 with TRBJ1-5, with unresolved D. Looked up from germline, CDR1 is MNHEY and CDR2 is SMNVEV (reference sequence). V was pared by 1 base and J by 4 bases, with 14 bases between. The CDR3 length is 16 residues.

The rearrangement joins TRBV10-3 to TRBJ2-1; the match to TRBD2 covers 9 bases. V was clipped by 5 bases and J by 8 bases; unmatched bases: 7. Germline CDR1 is ENHRY and CDR2 is SYGVKD. This CDR3 has 14 residues. The CDR3 region is CAISPGLAADEQFF. CDR3 sequence (DNA): TGTGCCATCAGTCCGGGACTAGCCGCAGATGAGCAGTTCTTC.

V and J are TRBV7-8 and TRBJ2-3; D gene unclear. The CDR3 is made up of 14 amino acids. The ends were cut back, 1 base at V and 0 bases at J, with 5 bases in the middle. Per the germline V gene, CDR1 is SGHVS and CDR2 is FQNEAQ. The CDR3 DNA is TGTGCCAGCAGCTTAGGCAGGAGCACAGATACGCAGTATTTT. Amino acid sequence: CASSLGRSTDTQYF.

This chain joins TRBV18 and TRBJ2-4, with 10 bases that match TRBD1. V trimming: 0 bases; J trimming: 6 bases; junction bases outside the gene matches: 14. Germline V lookup: CDR1 KGHSH, CDR2 LQKENI. The CDR3 has 19 residues. The chain's CDR3 is CASSPPINGQGVSLNIQYF. Here the CDR3 DNA reads TGTGCCAGCTCACCACCGATTAATGGACAGGGGGTTTCACTAAACATTCAGTACTTC.

The J gene is TRBJ2-7, the V gene TRBV10-3, with 8 bases aligning to TRBD1. After removal of 6 bases from V and 2 bases from J, the junction contained 3 bases not matched to a gene. Germline-derived CDR1 and CDR2 are ENHRY and SYGVKD. The CDR3 is 13 residues long. CDR3 protein: CAISPGQAYEQYF. The CDR3 region has the DNA TGTGCCATCAGCCCGGGACAGGCCTACGAGCAGTACTTC.

This chain connects TRBV5-6 to TRBJ2-5; 7 nucleotides match TRBD2. V was clipped by 4 bases and J by 2 bases; unmatched bases: 8. The CDR3 runs to 15 residues. Germline V gives CDR1 SGHDT, CDR2 YYEEEE. In DNA form, the CDR3 reads TGTGCCAGCAGCGTTAGCGGGCGAGGGCAAGAGACCCAGTACTTC. As protein: CASSVSGRGQETQYF.

The V call is TRBV5-6, the J call TRBJ1-1; 8 bases map to TRBD1. J was trimmed by 8 bases and V by 4 bases; bases with no gene match: 4. CDR1 SGHDT and CDR2 YYEEEE come from the germline V gene. CDR3 length: 12 residues. CDR3 DNA sequence: TGTGCCAGCAGCACGTGGACAGGGGAAGCTTTCTTT. Encoded protein: CASSTWTGEAFF.

V and J are TRBV28 and TRBJ2-5, with D possibly matching TRBD2 (6 bases). There are 15 residues in the CDR3. Germline V gives CDR1 MDHEN, CDR2 SYDVKM. V lost 5 bases to trimming and J lost 1 base, with 14 bases between them. The CDR3 loop is CASSPDTSSQETQYF. CDR3 sequence (DNA): TGTGCCAGCAGTCCGGACACTAGCAGCCAAGAGACCCAGTACTTC.

This chain connects TRBV6-6 to TRBJ1-2; 7 bases are shared with TRBD1. V shed 8 bases and J 8 bases; nucleotides not matched to a gene: 14. From germline, CDR1 is MNHNY and CDR2 SVGAGI (reference sequence). The CDR3 extends over 14 amino acids. CDR3 nucleotides: TGTGCCAGCGGAGAGGGGGCTCGGTACGTCGGCTACACCTTC. It specifies CASGEGARYVGYTF.

The V and J genes are TRBV19 and TRBJ1-4; D unclear. Germline values: CDR1 LNHDA, CDR2 SQIVND (reference sequence). This CDR3 comprises 14 residues. V was trimmed by 7 bases and J by 3 bases, leaving 12 bases between them. CDR3 bases: TGTGCCAGTACCACACAGTTTCCTAATGAAAAACTGTTTTTT. It codes for CASTTQFPNEKLFF.

The V call is TRBV10-3, the J call TRBJ1-3, with D tentatively TRBD1 (5 bases). This CDR3 comprises 13 residues. Germline-derived CDR1 and CDR2 are ENHRY and SYGVKD. V lost 6 bases and J 3 bases, leaving 9 bases between the germline ends. The CDR3 region is CAIRGRGGNTIYF. The CDR3 DNA sequence: TGTGCCATCAGGGGAAGGGGTGGAAACACCATATATTTT.

The chain uses TRBV6-5 and TRBJ2-5; TRBD1 matches at 9 bases. V was pared by 8 bases and J by 5 bases, with 6 bases of the junction left unmatched. The CDR3 runs 13 residues. Germline loops: CDR1 MNHEY, CDR2 SVGAGI. CDR3 region: CASSRDRDETQYF. In DNA, the CDR3 is TGTGCCAGCTCCCGGGACAGGGACGAGACCCAGTACTTC.

Note on this clone: The sample carries other DNA sequences with the same CDR3. CDR3 sequence reads: CASSLGLIGETQYF. CDR3 bases: TGTGCCAGCAGCTTGGGTCTAATCGGGGAGACCCAGTACTTC. This sequence joins TRBV5-6 and TRBJ2-5; unclear D gene. With 0 bases removed from V and 5 bases from J, the gap between germline ends came to 11 bases. Germline CDR1 is SGHDT and CDR2 is YYEEEE. This CDR3 has 14 amino acids. Supplemented by reference TRBV5-6 and TRBJ2-5, the full variable domain reads DAGVTQSPTHLIKTRGQQVTLRCSPKSGHDTVSWYQQALGQGPQFIFQYYEEEERQRGNFPDRFSGHQFPNYSSELNVNALLLGDSALYLCASSLGLIGETQYFGPGTRLLVL.

This chain uses TRBV30 with TRBJ2-1; 8 nucleotides align to TRBD2. V shed 5 bases and J 7 bases; nucleotides not matched to a gene: 7. Germline V gene lookup returns CDR1 GTSNPN and CDR2 SVGIG (reference sequence). This CDR3 is built from 13 residues. CDR3: CAWAMGLENEQFF. DNA of the CDR3: TGTGCCTGGGCGATGGGACTAGAGAATGAGCAGTTCTTC.

This chain links TRBV7-9 with TRBJ2-7, with 9 bases aligning to TRBD1. Germline CDR1 reads SEHNR; CDR2 reads FQNEAQ (reference sequence). The junction had 12 bases not matched to a gene; V was cut back by 7 bases and J by 5 bases. This CDR3 is built from 15 residues. DNA for the CDR3: TGTGCCAGCACCCTCTTCGGGACAGGGAGTGACGAGCAGTACTTC. Its translation: CASTLFGTGSDEQYF.

This chain uses TRBV2 with TRBJ2-7, with 10 bases that match TRBD1. CDR3 size: 15 residues. CDR1 is SNHLY and CDR2 is FYNNEI in the germline V gene. Losses at the gene ends were 8 bases for V and 4 bases for J; bases not matched to a gene: 11. The chain's CDR3 is CASSEDRGRWYEQYF. CDR3 bases: TGTGCCAGCTCTGAAGACAGGGGGCGATGGTACGAGCAGTACTTC.

The genes are TRBV7-8 and TRBJ2-5; no definite D call. CDR3 size: 12 residues. Trimming removed 5 bases at V and 5 bases at J, with 9 bases between. CDR1 and CDR2 (germline): SGHVS, FQNEAQ. CDR3 amino acids: CASSRQLETQYF. CDR3 sequence (DNA): TGTGCCAGCAGCCGTCAACTGGAGACCCAGTACTTC. The full variable domain, with the rest looked up from reference TRBV7-8 and TRBJ2-5, is GAGVSQSPRYKVAKRGQDVALRCDPISGHVSLFWYQQALGQGPEFLTYFQNEAQLDKSGLPSDRFFAERPEGSVSTLKIQRTQQEDSAVYLCASSRQLETQYFGPGTRLLVL.

J is TRBJ2-1 and V is TRBV4-3, with 11 bases fitting TRBD1. This CDR3 has 17 amino acids. CDR1 LGHNA and CDR2 YSLEER come from the germline V gene. J lost 9 bases, V lost 0 bases, and 10 bases had no gene match. CDR3 DNA: TGCGCCAGCAGCCAAGATCGAGGACAGGGGGCGCTTGGTGAGCAGTTCTTC. It encodes CASSQDRGQGALGEQFF.

This clone is large by frequency. J is TRBJ2-1 and V is TRBV5-5; unclear D gene. The V gene lost 4 bases and the J gene lost 0 bases, with 14 bases spanning the gap. This CDR3 region has 16 residues. Germline lookup yields CDR1 SGHKS and CDR2 YYEKEE (reference sequence). CDR3 in DNA: TGTGCCAGCAGCCCCCGGATGACTTTCTCCTACAATGAGCAGTTCTTC. Residues: CASSPRMTFSYNEQFF.

The chain joins TRBV27 to TRBJ2-7, with D possibly being TRBD2 (5 bases). The CDR3 length is 15 residues. CDR1 and CDR2 from the germline V gene are MNHEY and SMNVEV (reference sequence). V dropped 4 bases and J dropped 0 bases, with 13 bases sitting between them. CDR3 protein: CASSSRRDSSYEQYF. DNA of the CDR3: TGTGCCAGCAGTTCCCGCCGGGATAGCTCCTACGAGCAGTACTTC.

The chain combines TRBV4-1 with TRBJ2-2; 7 bases map to TRBD1. With 4 bases clipped from V and 8 bases from J, the junction kept 19 bases outside the gene matches. CDR3 length: 18 amino acids. Germline CDR1 reads MGHRA; CDR2 reads YSYEKL. The CDR3 region has the DNA TGCGCCAGCAGCCCTGACCATCCGGGTCCCCCAGGGGGTGGGGAGCTGTTTTTT. This codes for CASSPDHPGPPGGGELFF.